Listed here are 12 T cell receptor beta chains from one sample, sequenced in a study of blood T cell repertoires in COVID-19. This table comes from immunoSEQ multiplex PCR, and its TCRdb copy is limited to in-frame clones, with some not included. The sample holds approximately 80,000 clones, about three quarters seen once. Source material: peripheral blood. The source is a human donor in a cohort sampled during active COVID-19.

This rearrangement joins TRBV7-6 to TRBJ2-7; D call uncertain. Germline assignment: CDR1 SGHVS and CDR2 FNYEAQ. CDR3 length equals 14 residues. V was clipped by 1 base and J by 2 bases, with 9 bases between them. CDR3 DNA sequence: TGTGCCAGCAGCTTAGGTGCAACAACCTACGAGCAGTACTTC. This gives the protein CASSLGATTYEQYF.

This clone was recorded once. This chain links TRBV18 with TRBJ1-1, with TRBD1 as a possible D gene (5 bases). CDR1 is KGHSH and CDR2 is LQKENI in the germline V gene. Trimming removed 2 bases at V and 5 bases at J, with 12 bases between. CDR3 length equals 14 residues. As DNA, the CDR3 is TGTGCCAGCTCACCAGGTGCAGGGCTTACTGAAGCTTTCTTT. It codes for CASSPGAGLTEAFF.

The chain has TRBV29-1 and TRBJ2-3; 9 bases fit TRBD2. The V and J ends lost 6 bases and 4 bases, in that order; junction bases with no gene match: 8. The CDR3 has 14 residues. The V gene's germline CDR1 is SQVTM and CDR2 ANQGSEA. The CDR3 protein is CSVASGGRADTQYF. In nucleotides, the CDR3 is TGCAGCGTGGCAAGCGGGGGGCGGGCAGATACGCAGTATTTT.

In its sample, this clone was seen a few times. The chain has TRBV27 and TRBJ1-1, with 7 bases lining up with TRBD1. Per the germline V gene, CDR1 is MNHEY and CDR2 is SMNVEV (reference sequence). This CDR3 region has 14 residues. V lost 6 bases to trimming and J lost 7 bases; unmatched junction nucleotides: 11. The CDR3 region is CASRLTGKGNEAFF. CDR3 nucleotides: TGTGCCAGCAGGTTGACAGGGAAGGGTAATGAAGCTTTCTTT.

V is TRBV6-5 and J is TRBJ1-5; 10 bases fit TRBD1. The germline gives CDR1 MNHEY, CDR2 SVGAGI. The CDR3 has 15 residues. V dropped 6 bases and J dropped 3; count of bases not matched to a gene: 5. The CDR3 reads CASRDRGFFNQPQHF. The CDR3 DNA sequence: TGTGCCAGCAGGGACAGGGGGTTTTTCAATCAGCCCCAGCATTTT.

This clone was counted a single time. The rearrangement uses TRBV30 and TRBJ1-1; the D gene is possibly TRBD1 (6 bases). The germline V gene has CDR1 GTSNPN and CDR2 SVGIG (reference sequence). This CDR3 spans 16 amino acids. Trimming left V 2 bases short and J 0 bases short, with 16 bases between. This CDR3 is CAWSPGVWYMNTEAFF. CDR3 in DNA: TGTGCCTGGAGTCCAGGGGTCTGGTACATGAACACTGAAGCTTTCTTT.

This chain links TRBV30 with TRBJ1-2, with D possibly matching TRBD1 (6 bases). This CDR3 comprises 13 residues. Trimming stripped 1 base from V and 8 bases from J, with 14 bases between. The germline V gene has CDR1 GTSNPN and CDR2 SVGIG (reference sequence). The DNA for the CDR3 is TGTGCCTGGAGTGGGCAGGGGAGTTGGGGCTACACCTTC. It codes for CAWSGQGSWGYTF.

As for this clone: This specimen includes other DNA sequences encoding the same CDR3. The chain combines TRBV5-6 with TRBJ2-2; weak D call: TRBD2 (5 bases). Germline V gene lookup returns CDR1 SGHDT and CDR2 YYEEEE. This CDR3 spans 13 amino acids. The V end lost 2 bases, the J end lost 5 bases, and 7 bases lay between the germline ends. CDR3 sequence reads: CASSFRGTGELFF. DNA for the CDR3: TGTGCCAGCAGCTTTCGGGGAACCGGGGAGCTGTTTTTT. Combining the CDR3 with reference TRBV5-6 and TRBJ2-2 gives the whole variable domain DAGVTQSPTHLIKTRGQQVTLRCSPKSGHDTVSWYQQALGQGPQFIFQYYEEEERQRGNFPDRFSGHQFPNYSSELNVNALLLGDSALYLCASSFRGTGELFFGEGSRLTVL.

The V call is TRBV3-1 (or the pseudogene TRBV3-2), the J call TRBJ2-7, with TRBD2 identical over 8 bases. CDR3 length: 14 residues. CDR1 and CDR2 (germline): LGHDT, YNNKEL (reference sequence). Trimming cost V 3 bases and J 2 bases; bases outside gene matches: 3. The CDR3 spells CASSQSGGAYEQYF. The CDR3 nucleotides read TGTGCCAGCAGCCAGTCCGGGGGGGCCTACGAGCAGTACTTC.

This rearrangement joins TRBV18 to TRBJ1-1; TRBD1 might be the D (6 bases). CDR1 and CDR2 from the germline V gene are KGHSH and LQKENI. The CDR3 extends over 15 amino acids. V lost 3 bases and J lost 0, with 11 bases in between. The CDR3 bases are TGTGCCAGCTCACCGCAAGGACAGCTGAACACTGAAGCTTTCTTT. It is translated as CASSPQGQLNTEAFF.

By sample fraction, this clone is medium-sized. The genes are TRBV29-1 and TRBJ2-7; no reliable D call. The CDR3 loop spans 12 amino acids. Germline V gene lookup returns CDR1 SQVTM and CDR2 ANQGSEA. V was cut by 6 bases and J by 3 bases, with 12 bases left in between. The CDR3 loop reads CSVSESGYEQYF. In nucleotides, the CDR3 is TGCAGCGTCTCCGAGTCGGGCTACGAGCAGTACTTC.

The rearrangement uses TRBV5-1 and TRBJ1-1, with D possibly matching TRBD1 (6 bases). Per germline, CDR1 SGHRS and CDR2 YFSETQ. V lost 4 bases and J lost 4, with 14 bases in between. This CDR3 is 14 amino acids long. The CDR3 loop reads CASSAPGTSTEAFF. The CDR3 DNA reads TGCGCCAGCAGCGCACCCGGGACATCCACTGAAGCTTTCTTT. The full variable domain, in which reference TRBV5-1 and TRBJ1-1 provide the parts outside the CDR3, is KAGVTQTPRYLIKTRGQQVTLSCSPISGHRSVSWYQQTPGQGLQFLFEYFSETQRNKGNFPGRFSGRQFSNSRSEMNVSTLELGDSALYLCASSAPGTSTEAFFGQGTRLTVV.